Each of the 26 T cell receptor beta chains below was sequenced from the same sample in a study of blood T cell repertoires in COVID-19. This table comes from immunoSEQ multiplex PCR, and its TCRdb copy is limited to in-frame clones, with some not included. This table holds around 21,000 clones, roughly 89% found once. The sample was peripheral blood. These receptors came from a woman older than 75 with active COVID-19.

The rearrangement joins TRBV7-9 to TRBJ1-1, with TRBD1 identical over 8 bases. The V segment lost 2 bases and the J segment 0 bases; nucleotides outside the gene matches: 2. There are 15 residues in the CDR3. The germline V gene has CDR1 SEHNR and CDR2 FQNEAQ (reference sequence). CDR3 in amino acids: CASSLQGAMNTEAFF. CDR3 sequence (DNA): TGTGCCAGCAGCTTACAGGGGGCAATGAACACTGAAGCTTTCTTT.

V is TRBV6-6 and J is TRBJ1-3, with TRBD1 as a possible D gene (5 bases). The CDR3 consists of 13 residues. Germline loops: CDR1 MNHNY, CDR2 SVGAGI (reference sequence). V was shortened by 7 bases and J by 9 bases, with 16 bases between the two germline ends. CDR3 region: CASIRTRVSTIYF. CDR3 DNA: TGTGCCAGCATCAGAACCAGGGTTTCCACCATATATTTT.

The chain joins TRBV29-1 to TRBJ2-7; weak D call: TRBD1 (6 bases). Germline CDR1 and CDR2: SQVTM and ANQGSEA. The CDR3 covers 12 residues. The ends were cut back, 7 bases at V and 3 bases at J, with 13 bases in the middle. The CDR3 sequence: CSAGDTDYEQYF. CDR3 bases: TGCAGCGCCGGGGACACGGACTACGAGCAGTACTTC.

In the case of this clone: This sample includes further DNA sequences coding for the same CDR3. This chain uses TRBV30 with TRBJ2-1, with 10 positions matching TRBD2. With 2 bases clipped from V and 6 bases from J, the junction kept 13 bases outside the gene matches. The germline CDR1 and CDR2 sequences are GTSNPN and SVGIG (reference sequence). This CDR3 contains 17 residues. CDR3 sequence: CAWSPGLSGGAGNEQFF. CDR3 bases: TGTGCCTGGAGTCCAGGACTAAGCGGGGGGGCGGGCAATGAGCAGTTCTTC.

This clone appeared once. The CDR3 DNA follows: TGTGCCAGCAGCTTAGGCGGGTTGAGGGCAATCTCACCCCTCCACTTT. Amino acids: CASSLGGLRAISPLHF. The V gene is TRBV11-2, the J gene TRBJ1-6; D uncertain. Germline loops: CDR1 SGHAT, CDR2 FQNNGV. Trimming shortened V by 1 base and J by 10 bases, and 17 bases separated the two germline ends. The CDR3 contains 16 residues.

V gene TRBV12-3 or TRBV12-4 combines with J gene TRBJ2-5; the D gene is possibly TRBD2 (5 bases). The CDR3 spans 13 residues. V was cut by 5 bases and J by 5 bases, with 12 bases left in between. CDR3 amino acids: CASSATTGETQYF. The CDR3 DNA reads TGTGCCAGCAGTGCTACCACGGGGGAGACCCAGTACTTC.

The chain joins TRBV4-1 to TRBJ2-1; D is uncertain. Per germline, CDR1 MGHRA and CDR2 YSYEKL. The CDR3 has 15 residues. V was pared by 4 bases and J by 0 bases, with 10 bases between. The chain's CDR3 is CASSRPSGSYNEQFF. For the CDR3, the DNA is TGCGCCAGCAGCCGCCCCTCCGGCTCCTACAATGAGCAGTTCTTC.

This rearrangement joins TRBV7-9 to TRBJ2-3, with 8 positions matching TRBD1. The V gene's germline CDR1 is SEHNR and CDR2 FQNEAQ (reference sequence). CDR3 length: 15 residues. Germline trimming cut 5 bases from V and 2 bases from J; bases unmatched to any gene: 6. CDR3 loop: CASSTSDRDTDTQYF. Written as DNA, the CDR3 is TGTGCCAGCAGCACTTCGGACAGGGACACAGATACGCAGTATTTT.

The chain employs TRBV9 and TRBJ1-6; possibly TRBD1 for D (6 bases). Germline CDR1 and CDR2: SGDLS and YYNGEE. V gave up 4 bases and J gave up 6 bases, with 14 bases separating them. The CDR3 is 15 amino acids. The chain's CDR3 is CASSPDRPANSPLHF. The CDR3 bases are TGTGCCAGCAGCCCAGACAGGCCCGCTAATTCACCCCTCCACTTT.

The rearrangement joins TRBV19 to TRBJ2-3, with 7 bases aligning to TRBD1. Germline values: CDR1 LNHDA, CDR2 SQIVND (reference sequence). The length of the CDR3 is 13 residues. After removal of 8 bases from V and 4 bases from J, the junction contained 6 bases not matched to a gene. The CDR3 protein is CASLDRAADTQYF. CDR3 sequence (DNA): TGTGCCAGTCTAGACAGGGCCGCAGATACGCAGTATTTT.

This chain connects TRBV7-2 to TRBJ1-5, with D possibly TRBD1 on 6 matching bases. V was trimmed by 4 bases and J by 4 bases, leaving 8 bases between them. Per germline, CDR1 SGHTA and CDR2 FQGNSA. The CDR3 spans 13 residues. CDR3 sequence: CASSSQGNQPQHF. The CDR3 nucleotides read TGTGCCAGCAGCTCACAGGGAAATCAGCCCCAGCATTTT.

The chain couples TRBV10-3 to TRBJ1-2, with TRBD1 matching 9 bases. Germline-derived CDR1 and CDR2 are ENHRY and SYGVKD. CDR3 size: 14 residues. Losses at the gene ends were 8 bases for V and 3 bases for J; bases not matched to a gene: 7. The CDR3, as DNA: TGTGCCATCGGGTGGACAGGGGCCCACTATGGCTACACCTTC. It codes for CAIGWTGAHYGYTF.

The rearrangement joins TRBV5-1 to TRBJ2-5, with a weak D call TRBD2 (6 bases). CDR3 length equals 13 residues. V lost 4 bases to trimming and J lost 0 bases, with 7 bases between them. Germline V gene data show CDR1 as SGHRS and CDR2 as YFSETQ. For the CDR3, the DNA is TGCGCCAGCAGCCGGGACTACCAAGAGACCCAGTACTTC. Amino acid sequence: CASSRDYQETQYF.

This clone has a single count. CDR3 sequence (DNA): TGTGCCAGCAGCGCATCACCCGGCGGGCAGCCCCAGCATTTT. Translating it yields CASSASPGGQPQHF. The rearrangement links TRBV9 to TRBJ1-5; D remains unclear. With 3 bases removed from V and 7 bases from J, the gap between germline ends came to 14 bases. Germline values: CDR1 SGDLS, CDR2 YYNGEE. The CDR3 is made up of 14 amino acids.

The chain has TRBV11-2 and TRBJ2-1; D may be TRBD2 (5 bases). With 5 bases removed from V and 10 bases from J, the gap between germline ends came to 9 bases. Germline loops: CDR1 SGHAT, CDR2 FQNNGV. The CDR3 extends over 11 amino acids. CDR3 sequence: CASSPGLEQFF. The CDR3 DNA sequence: TGTGCCAGCAGCCCTGGACTCGAGCAGTTCTTC.

The rearrangement joins TRBV6-5 to TRBJ2-7, with D uncertain. Trimming cost V 6 bases and J 3 bases, with 9 bases left between them. The CDR3 is 12 residues long. Germline CDR1 is MNHEY and CDR2 is SVGAGI. The CDR3 DNA sequence: TGTGCCAGCAGCGACGGGTTCTACGAGCAGTACTTC. Residues: CASSDGFYEQYF.

This chain uses TRBV7-2 with TRBJ1-1, with a weak D call TRBD1 (5 bases). The CDR3 consists of 13 residues. Trimming took 1 base from V and 4 from J, leaving 7 bases between them. Germline lookup yields CDR1 SGHTA and CDR2 FQGNSA. The CDR3 DNA follows: TGTGCCAGCAGCTTAGGGCAGGGCACTGAAGCTTTCTTT. Translated: CASSLGQGTEAFF.

The chain couples TRBV7-9 to TRBJ1-2; 8 bases fit TRBD1. V trimming: 9 bases; J trimming: 4 bases; junction bases outside the gene matches: 7. CDR1 SEHNR and CDR2 FQNEAQ come from the germline V gene (reference sequence). This CDR3 comprises 13 residues. The DNA for the CDR3 is TGTGCCAGTCGACCGGGACAGGCCTATGGCTACACCTTC. This encodes CASRPGQAYGYTF. Supplemented by reference TRBV7-9 and TRBJ1-2, the full variable domain reads DTGVSQNPRHKITKRGQNVTFRCDPISEHNRLYWYRQTLGQGPEFLTYFQNEAQLEKSRLLSDRFSAERPKGSFSTLEIQRTEQGDSAMYLCASRPGQAYGYTFGSGTRLTVV.

This rearrangement joins TRBV7-9 to TRBJ2-2; TRBD1 matches 7 bases. Per germline, CDR1 SEHNR and CDR2 FQNEAQ (reference sequence). The CDR3 extends over 15 amino acids. Germline trimming cut 4 bases from V and 4 bases from J; bases unmatched to any gene: 6. CDR3 residues: CASSWPGTVTGELFF. The DNA for the CDR3 is TGTGCCAGCAGCTGGCCCGGGACAGTCACCGGGGAGCTGTTTTTT.

This clone was detected once. This chain uses TRBV6-1 with TRBJ1-6, with 7 bases matching TRBD1. The CDR3 covers 14 residues. The trim removed 2 bases at V and 11 bases at J, leaving 6 bases unmatched. Germline V gives CDR1 MNHNS, CDR2 SASEGT. The DNA of the CDR3 is TGTGCCAGCAGTGAAAAGGCAGGGGGTACACCCCTCCACTTT. Amino acid sequence: CASSEKAGGTPLHF.

This rearrangement joins TRBV7-9 to TRBJ1-2, with 10 bases that match TRBD1. Germline V gives CDR1 SEHNR, CDR2 FQNEAQ (reference sequence). Trimming removed 5 bases from V and 8 bases from J; junction bases left unmatched: 8. This CDR3 has 14 residues. Here the CDR3 reads CASSLTGGNFGYTF. In nucleotides, the CDR3 is TGTGCCAGCAGCCTGACAGGGGGCAATTTCGGCTACACCTTC.

The chain combines TRBV13 with TRBJ2-5, with D tentatively TRBD1 (6 bases). V was shortened by 7 bases and J by 4 bases, with 16 bases between the two germline ends. Germline CDR1 is PRHDT and CDR2 is FYEKMQ (reference sequence). The CDR3 length is 14 residues. CDR3 in DNA: TGTGCCAGCAACTCTGGGGGCCTGGGAGAGACCCAGTACTTC. Translated: CASNSGGLGETQYF.

V and J are TRBV3-1 (or the pseudogene TRBV3-2) and TRBJ2-5, with 11 bases identical to TRBD2. The junction had 10 bases not matched to a gene; V was cut back by 1 base and J by 6 bases. Per germline, CDR1 LGHDT and CDR2 YNNKEL (reference sequence). CDR3 size: 17 residues. The CDR3 protein is CASSQVGASGGMQTQYF. CDR3 bases: TGTGCCAGCAGCCAAGTGGGGGCTAGCGGGGGGATGCAGACCCAGTACTTC.

The chain uses TRBV11-2 and TRBJ2-5; possibly TRBD1 for D (5 bases). This CDR3 has 14 residues. Germline V lookup: CDR1 SGHAT, CDR2 FQNNGV. V was pared by 5 bases and J by 4 bases, with 14 bases between. The CDR3 loop is CASSPQGDRETQYF. The CDR3 DNA follows: TGTGCCAGCAGCCCTCAGGGTGACCGAGAGACCCAGTACTTC.

This chain uses TRBV18 with TRBJ1-2; D gene uncertain. In germline, CDR1 is KGHSH, CDR2 LQKENI. The V end was cut by 3 bases, the J end by 3 bases, with 8 bases between. The CDR3 covers 13 residues. The chain's CDR3 is CASSPLGDYGYTF. CDR3 DNA sequence: TGTGCCAGCTCACCCCTCGGGGACTATGGCTACACCTTC. The entire variable domain, with the rest obtained from reference TRBV18 and TRBJ1-2, is as follows: NAGVMQNPRHLVRRRGQEARLRCSPMKGHSHVYWYRQLPEEGLKFMVYLQKENIIDESGMPKERFSAEFPKEGPSILRIQQVVRGDSAAYFCASSPLGDYGYTFGSGTRLTVV.

The chain has TRBV29-1 and TRBJ1-3, with D tentatively TRBD1 (5 bases). The CDR3 is made up of 15 amino acids. Germline V gives CDR1 SQVTM, CDR2 ANQGSEA. Trimming stripped 4 bases from V and 0 bases from J, with 13 bases between. CDR3 bases: TGCAGCGTTGCGGAGGGACTGATCTCTGGAAACACCATATATTTT. It specifies CSVAEGLISGNTIYF.